The clone carrying this TCR beta chain was seen only once. This entry comes from a study of blood T cell repertoires in COVID-19. Study information: Acute and convalescent COVID-19 specimens originated in the United States, Italy and Spain.

The CDR3 contains 16 residues. In germline, CDR1 is MGHRA, CDR2 YSYEKL. Germline trimming cut 4 bases from V and 2 bases from J; bases unmatched to any gene: 8. Original handling: Reference gene primers were amplified, and this amplification served to estimate nucleated cell counts. The repertoire was sequenced with immunoSEQ multiplex PCR; TCRdb's copy has only in-frame clones and lacks some. The V and J calls and clone size are taken from that table; D and trimming were inferred from the DNA. This table has about 350,000 clones, roughly nine tenths appearing once. One Seattle source followed patients from active infection through their disease course.

The clonotype comes from a woman aged 60-70 years with COVID-19, enrolled during active disease. The V gene is TRBV4-1, the J gene TRBJ2-3; TRBD2 matches at 8 bases. Source material: peripheral blood. The CDR3 DNA is TGCGCCAGCAGCCTTAGAGCGGGGGCCTACACAGATACGCAGTATTTT. Protein product: CASSLRAGAYTDTQYF.